This record looks at one TCR beta chain sequence and its context. Produced via immunoSEQ multiplex PCR; TCRdb's table is partial and in-frame only. The sample records 75,000 to 95,000 clones, around 94% being singletons. These data come from a study of T cell changes during pregnancy in multiple sclerosis. CDR1 is SGHRS, CDR2 YFSETQ, per germline. The V gene lost 0 bases and the J gene lost 5 bases, with 14 bases spanning the gap. This CDR3 is 15 amino acids long. This clonotype originated in a female donor with multiple sclerosis, enrolled in a pregnancy study. The sample here was CD4+ T cells from peripheral blood mononuclear cells, taken after pregnancy. J is TRBJ1-1 and V is TRBV5-1; D is unclear. The CDR3 DNA sequence: TGCGCCAGCAGCTTGGGTCCGGGGATTGAGACTGAAGCTTTCTTT. Translation: CASSLGPGIETEAFF.